These 2 T cell receptor beta chains originate from one sample sequenced in a study of blood T cell repertoires in COVID-19. TCRdb's table, derived via immunoSEQ multiplex PCR, lists solely in-frame clones and lacks some. The table records fewer than 120,000 clones, 76% of them present only once. Material for sequencing was peripheral blood. These receptors all come from a woman older than 75 with acute or convalescent COVID-19.

The chain has TRBV5-1 and TRBJ2-7; 9 bases are shared with TRBD1. V lost 0 bases, J lost 0 bases, and 1 base stayed unmatched. Germline V CDR1 and CDR2: SGHRS, YFSETQ. The CDR3 has 15 residues. CDR3 in amino acids: CASSLVTGGSYEQYF. The CDR3, as DNA: TGCGCCAGCAGCTTGGTGACAGGGGGCTCCTACGAGCAGTACTTC.

This rearrangement joins TRBV6-6 to TRBJ2-3; TRBD1 matches at 10 bases. The CDR3 length is 14 residues. Per germline, CDR1 MNHNY and CDR2 SVGAGI (reference sequence). The ends lost 4 bases at V and 5 bases at J; junction bases unmatched: 3. DNA of the CDR3: TGTGCCAGCAGTTTGACAGGGGGCCAAGATACGCAGTATTTT. Its translation is CASSLTGGQDTQYF.